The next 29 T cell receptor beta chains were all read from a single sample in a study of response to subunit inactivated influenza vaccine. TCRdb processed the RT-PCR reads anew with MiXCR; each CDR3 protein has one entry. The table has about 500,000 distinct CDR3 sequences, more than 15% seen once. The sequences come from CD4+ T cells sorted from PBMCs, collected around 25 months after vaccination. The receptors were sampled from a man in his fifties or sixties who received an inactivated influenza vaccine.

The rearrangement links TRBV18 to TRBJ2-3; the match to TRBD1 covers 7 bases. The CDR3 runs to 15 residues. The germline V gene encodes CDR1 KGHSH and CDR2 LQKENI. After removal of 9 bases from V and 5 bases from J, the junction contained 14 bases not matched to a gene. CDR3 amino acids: CASRSGTERRDTQYF. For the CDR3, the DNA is TGTGCCAGTAGATCCGGGACAGAAAGGAGAGATACGCAGTATTTT.

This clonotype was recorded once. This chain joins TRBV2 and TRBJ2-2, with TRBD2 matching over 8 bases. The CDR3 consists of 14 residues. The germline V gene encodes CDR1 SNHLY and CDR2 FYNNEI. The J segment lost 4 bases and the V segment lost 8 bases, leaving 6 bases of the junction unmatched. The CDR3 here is CASVPTSVTGELFF. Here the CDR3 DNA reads TGTGCCAGCGTACCGACTAGCGTCACCGGGGAGCTGTTTTTT.

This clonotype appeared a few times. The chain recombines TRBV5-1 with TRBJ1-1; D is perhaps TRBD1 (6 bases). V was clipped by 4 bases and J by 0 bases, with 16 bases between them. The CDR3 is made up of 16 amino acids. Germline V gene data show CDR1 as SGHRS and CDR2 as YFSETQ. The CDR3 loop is CASSQRPTGMNTEAFF. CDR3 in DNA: TGCGCCAGCAGCCAACGACCGACAGGAATGAACACTGAAGCTTTCTTT.

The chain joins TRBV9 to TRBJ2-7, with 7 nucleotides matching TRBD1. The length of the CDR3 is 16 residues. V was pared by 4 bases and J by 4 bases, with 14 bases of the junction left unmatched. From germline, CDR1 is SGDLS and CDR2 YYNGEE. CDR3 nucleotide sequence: TGTGCCAGCAGCTCCCCCCTTGGACAGGCCAGGTACGAGCAGTACTTC. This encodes CASSSPLGQARYEQYF.

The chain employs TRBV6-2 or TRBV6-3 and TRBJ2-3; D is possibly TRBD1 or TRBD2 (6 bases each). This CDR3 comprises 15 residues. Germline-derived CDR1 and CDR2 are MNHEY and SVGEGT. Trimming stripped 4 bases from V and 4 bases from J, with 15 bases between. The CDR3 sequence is CASSFNDRGPDTQYF. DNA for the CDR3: TGTGCCAGCAGTTTTAACGATCGGGGGCCAGATACGCAGTATTTT.

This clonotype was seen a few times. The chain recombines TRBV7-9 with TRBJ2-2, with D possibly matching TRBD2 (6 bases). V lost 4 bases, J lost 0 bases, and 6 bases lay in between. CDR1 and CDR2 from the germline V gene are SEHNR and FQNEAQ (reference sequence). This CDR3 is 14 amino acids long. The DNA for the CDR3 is TGTGCCAGCAGCTGGAGGGCGAACACCGGGGAGCTGTTTTTT. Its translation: CASSWRANTGELFF.

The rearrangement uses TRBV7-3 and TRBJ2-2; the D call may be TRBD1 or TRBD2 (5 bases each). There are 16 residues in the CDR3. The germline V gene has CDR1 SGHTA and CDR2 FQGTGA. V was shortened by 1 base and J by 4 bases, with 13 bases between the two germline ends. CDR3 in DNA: TGTGCCAGCAGCTTAAGAGGGGCTAGCCCCACCGGGGAGCTGTTTTTT. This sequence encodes CASSLRGASPTGELFF.

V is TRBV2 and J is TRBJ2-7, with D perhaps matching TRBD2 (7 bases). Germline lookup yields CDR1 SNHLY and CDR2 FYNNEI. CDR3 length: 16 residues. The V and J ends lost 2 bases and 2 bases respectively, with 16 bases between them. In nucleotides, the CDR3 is TGTGCCAGCAGTGAATCGGTCGGGGGGCTCGCCTACGAGCAGTACTTC. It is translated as CASSESVGGLAYEQYF.

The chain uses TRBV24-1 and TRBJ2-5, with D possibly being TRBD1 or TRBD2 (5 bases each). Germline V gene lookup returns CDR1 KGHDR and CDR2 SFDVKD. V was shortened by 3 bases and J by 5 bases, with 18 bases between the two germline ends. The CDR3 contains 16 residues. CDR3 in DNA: TGTGCCACCAGTGATATAGCCGGGGCCGACGGGGAGACCCAGTACTTC. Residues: CATSDIAGADGETQYF.

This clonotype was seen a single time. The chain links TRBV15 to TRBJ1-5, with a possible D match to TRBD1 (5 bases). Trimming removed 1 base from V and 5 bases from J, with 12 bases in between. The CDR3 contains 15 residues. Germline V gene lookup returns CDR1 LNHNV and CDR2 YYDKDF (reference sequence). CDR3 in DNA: TGTGCCACCAGCAGAGCCCCGCGGGGGGATCAGCCCCAGCATTTT. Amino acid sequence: CATSRAPRGDQPQHF. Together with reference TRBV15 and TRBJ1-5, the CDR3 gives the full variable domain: DAMVIQNPRYQVTQFGKPVTLSCSQTLNHNVMYWYQQKSSQAPKLLFHYYDKDFNNEADTPDNFQSRRPNTSFCFLDIRSPGLGDTAMYLCATSRAPRGDQPQHFGDGTRLSIL.

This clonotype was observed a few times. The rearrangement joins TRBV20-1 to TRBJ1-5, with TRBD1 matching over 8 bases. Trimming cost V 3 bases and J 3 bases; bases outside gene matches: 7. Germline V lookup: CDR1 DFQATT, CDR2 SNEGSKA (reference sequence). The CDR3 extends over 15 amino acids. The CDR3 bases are TGCAGTGCTAGGAGGACAGGGAGGAACAATCAGCCCCAGCATTTT. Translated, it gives CSARRTGRNNQPQHF.

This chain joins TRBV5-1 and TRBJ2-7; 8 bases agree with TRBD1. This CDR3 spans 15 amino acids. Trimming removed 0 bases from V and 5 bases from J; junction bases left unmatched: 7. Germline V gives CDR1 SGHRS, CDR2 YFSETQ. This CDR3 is CASSLDGTGFHEQYF. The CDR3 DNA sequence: TGCGCCAGCAGCTTGGATGGGACAGGCTTCCACGAGCAGTACTTC.

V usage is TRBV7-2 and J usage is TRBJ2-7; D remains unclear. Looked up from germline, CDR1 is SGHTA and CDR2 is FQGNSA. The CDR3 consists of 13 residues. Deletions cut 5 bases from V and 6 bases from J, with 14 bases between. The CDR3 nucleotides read TGTGCCAGCAGCCCTCGGGTAGTCGGCGAGCAGTACTTC. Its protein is CASSPRVVGEQYF.

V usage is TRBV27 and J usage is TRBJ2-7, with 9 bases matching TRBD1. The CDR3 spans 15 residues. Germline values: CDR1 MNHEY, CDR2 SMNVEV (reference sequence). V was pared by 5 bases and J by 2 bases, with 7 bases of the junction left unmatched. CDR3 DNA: TGTGCCAGCAGTCCCAGGACAGGGGTCCCCTACGAGCAGTACTTC. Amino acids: CASSPRTGVPYEQYF.

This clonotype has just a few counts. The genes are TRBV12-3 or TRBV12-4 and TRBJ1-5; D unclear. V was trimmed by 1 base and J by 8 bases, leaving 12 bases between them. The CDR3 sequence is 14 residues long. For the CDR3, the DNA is TGTGCCAGCAGTTTAGAGGGCGAATTGGAGCCCCAGCATTTT. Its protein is CASSLEGELEPQHF.

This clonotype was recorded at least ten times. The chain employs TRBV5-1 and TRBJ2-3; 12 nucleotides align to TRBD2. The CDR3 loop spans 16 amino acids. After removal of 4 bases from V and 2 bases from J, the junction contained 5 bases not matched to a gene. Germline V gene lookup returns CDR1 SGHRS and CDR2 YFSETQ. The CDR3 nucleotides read TGCGCCAGCAGCCCACGGACTAGCGGGGTCACAGATACGCAGTATTTT. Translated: CASSPRTSGVTDTQYF.

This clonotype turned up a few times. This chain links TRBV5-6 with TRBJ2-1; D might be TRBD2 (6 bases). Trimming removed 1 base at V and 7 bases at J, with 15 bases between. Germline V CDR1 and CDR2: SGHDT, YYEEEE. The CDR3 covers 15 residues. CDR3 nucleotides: TGTGCCAGCAGCTTGCCGGAGGGAAGGGATAATGAGCAGTTCTTC. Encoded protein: CASSLPEGRDNEQFF.

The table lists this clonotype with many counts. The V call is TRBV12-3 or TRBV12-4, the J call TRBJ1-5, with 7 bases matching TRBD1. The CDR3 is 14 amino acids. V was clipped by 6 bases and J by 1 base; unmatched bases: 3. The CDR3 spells CASSRDSSNQPQHF. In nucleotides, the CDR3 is TGTGCCAGCAGCCGGGACAGCAGCAATCAGCCCCAGCATTTT.

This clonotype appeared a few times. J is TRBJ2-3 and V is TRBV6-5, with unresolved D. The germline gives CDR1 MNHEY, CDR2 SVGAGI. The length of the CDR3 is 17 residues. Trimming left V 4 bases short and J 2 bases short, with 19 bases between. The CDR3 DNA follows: TGTGCCAGCAGTTCACTCGGGTCCGATGCCATCACAGATACGCAGTATTTT. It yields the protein CASSSLGSDAITDTQYF.

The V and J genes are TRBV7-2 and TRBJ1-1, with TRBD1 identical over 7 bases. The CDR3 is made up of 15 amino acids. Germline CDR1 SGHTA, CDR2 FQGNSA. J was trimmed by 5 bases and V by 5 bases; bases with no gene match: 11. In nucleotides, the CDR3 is TGTGCCAGCAGCCCGGTTGAGGGGGCGCGTACTGAAGCTTTCTTT. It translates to CASSPVEGARTEAFF. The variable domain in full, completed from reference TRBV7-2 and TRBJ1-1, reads GAGVSQSPSNKVTEKGKDVELRCDPISGHTALYWYRQSLGQGLEFLIYFQGNSAPDKSGLPSDRFSAERTGGSVSTLTIQRTQQEDSAVYLCASSPVEGARTEAFFGQGTRLTVV.

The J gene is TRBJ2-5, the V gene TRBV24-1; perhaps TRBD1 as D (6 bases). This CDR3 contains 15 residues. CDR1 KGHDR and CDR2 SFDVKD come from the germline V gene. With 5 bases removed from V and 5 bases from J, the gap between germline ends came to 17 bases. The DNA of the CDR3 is TGTGCCACCAGTGCCGCAGGCAGGGGCACGGAGACCCAGTACTTC. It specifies CATSAAGRGTETQYF.

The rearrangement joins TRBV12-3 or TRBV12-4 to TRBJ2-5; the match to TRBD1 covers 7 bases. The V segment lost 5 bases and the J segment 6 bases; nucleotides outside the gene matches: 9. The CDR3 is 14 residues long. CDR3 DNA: TGTGCCAGCAGTCCAAACAGGGGCGGGCAGACCCAGTACTTC. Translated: CASSPNRGGQTQYF.

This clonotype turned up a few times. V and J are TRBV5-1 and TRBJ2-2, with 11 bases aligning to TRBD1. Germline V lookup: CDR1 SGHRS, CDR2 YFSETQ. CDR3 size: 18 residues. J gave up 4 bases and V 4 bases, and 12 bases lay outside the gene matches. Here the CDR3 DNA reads TGCGCCAGCAGCGTAACGGACAGGGGGCGTTTGGGCACCGGGGAGCTGTTTTTT. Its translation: CASSVTDRGRLGTGELFF.

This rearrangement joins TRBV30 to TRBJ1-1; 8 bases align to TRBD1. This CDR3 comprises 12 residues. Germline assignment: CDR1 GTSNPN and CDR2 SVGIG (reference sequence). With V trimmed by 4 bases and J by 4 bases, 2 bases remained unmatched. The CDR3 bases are TGTGCCTGGACAGGGGGCATCACTGAAGCTTTCTTT. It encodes CAWTGGITEAFF.

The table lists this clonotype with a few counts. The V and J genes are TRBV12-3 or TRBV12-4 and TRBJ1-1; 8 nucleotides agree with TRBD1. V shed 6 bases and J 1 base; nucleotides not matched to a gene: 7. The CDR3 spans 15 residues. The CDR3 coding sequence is TGTGCCAGCAGGAATCGACAGGGGAAGAACACTGAAGCTTTCTTT. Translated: CASRNRQGKNTEAFF.

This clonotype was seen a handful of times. In DNA, the CDR3 is TGTGCCAGCAGTTACAATTGGGGCCAGTCGGGAGAGACCCAGTACTTC. Protein product: CASSYNWGQSGETQYF. V and J are TRBV6-5 and TRBJ2-5; possibly TRBD1 for D (5 bases). From germline, CDR1 is MNHEY and CDR2 SVGAGI. This CDR3 has 16 residues. The V gene lost 2 bases and the J gene lost 4 bases, with 17 bases spanning the gap.

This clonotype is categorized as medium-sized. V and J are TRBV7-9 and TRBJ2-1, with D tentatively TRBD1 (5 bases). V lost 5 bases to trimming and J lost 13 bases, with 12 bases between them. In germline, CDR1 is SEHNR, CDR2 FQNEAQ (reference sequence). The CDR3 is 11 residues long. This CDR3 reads CASSVGPFQFF. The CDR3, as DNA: TGTGCCAGCAGCGTGGGGCCCTTTCAGTTCTTC.

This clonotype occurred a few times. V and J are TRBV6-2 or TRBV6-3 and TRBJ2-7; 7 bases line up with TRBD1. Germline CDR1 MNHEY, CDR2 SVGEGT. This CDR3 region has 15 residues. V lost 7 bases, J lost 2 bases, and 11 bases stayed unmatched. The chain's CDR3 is CASKKNLQGTYEQYF. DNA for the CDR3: TGTGCCAGCAAAAAAAACTTACAGGGGACCTACGAGCAGTACTTC.

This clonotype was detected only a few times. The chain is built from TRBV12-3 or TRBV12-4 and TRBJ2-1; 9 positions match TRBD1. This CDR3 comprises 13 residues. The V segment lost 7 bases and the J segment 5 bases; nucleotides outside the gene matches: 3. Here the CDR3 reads CASNYRGHNEQFF. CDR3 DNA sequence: TGTGCCAGCAACTACAGGGGGCACAATGAGCAGTTCTTC.